The 14 T cell receptor beta chains given below trace back to one sample, sequenced in a study of CD8 T cells in Susac syndrome. A quantity of roughly 0.5 to 1 ug RNA underwent reverse transcription using random hexamers. TCRdb called the immunoSEQ multiplex PCR reads again in MiXCR, with one record for every CDR3 protein. The sample has almost 450,000 distinct CDR3 sequences; approximately 85% are singletons. Sequenced material: CD8+ T cells from PBMCs. The receptors were sampled from a human donor with multiple sclerosis.

The V and J genes are TRBV27 and TRBJ1-1; D remains ambiguous. Germline V lookup: CDR1 MNHEY, CDR2 SMNVEV (reference sequence). The germline V and J ends were trimmed by 3 bases and 4 bases, with 12 bases remaining between them. The CDR3 spans 14 residues. For the CDR3, the DNA is TGTGCCAGCAGTTTGGGCGGATCCTTCACTGAAGCTTTCTTT. As protein: CASSLGGSFTEAFF.

The chain employs TRBV27 and TRBJ1-5, with D possibly being TRBD1 (6 bases). Trimming cost V 5 bases and J 6 bases, with 14 bases left between them. This CDR3 is 14 amino acids long. Germline CDR1 MNHEY, CDR2 SMNVEV (reference sequence). CDR3 DNA: TGTGCCAGCAGTCTACAGGGAGGTAGTCAGCCCCAGCATTTT. It translates to CASSLQGGSQPQHF.

V gene TRBV12-3 or TRBV12-4 combines with J gene TRBJ1-1; TRBD1 agrees at 8 bases. J was trimmed by 0 bases and V by 6 bases; bases with no gene match: 9. The CDR3 covers 16 residues. The CDR3 nucleotides are TGTGCCAGCAGCCCCGGGACAGGACTTTTGAACACTGAAGCTTTCTTT. Protein product: CASSPGTGLLNTEAFF.

The V and J genes are TRBV13 and TRBJ1-1, with unresolved D. CDR3 size: 13 residues. Germline CDR1 and CDR2: PRHDT and FYEKMQ (reference sequence). The V gene lost 2 bases and the J gene lost 7 bases, with 11 bases spanning the gap. As DNA, the CDR3 is TGTGCCAGCAGCTTATCTTTAACGGATGAAGCTTTCTTT. Its translation: CASSLSLTDEAFF.

The genes are TRBV20-1 and TRBJ2-5; 8 bases line up with TRBD1. CDR1 and CDR2 from the germline V gene are DFQATT and SNEGSKA (reference sequence). The J segment lost 5 bases and the V segment lost 0 bases, leaving 5 bases of the junction unmatched. The CDR3 is made up of 14 amino acids. The CDR3 DNA reads as TGCAGTGCTAGAGACTTGGACAGGGCGGAGACCCAGTACTTC. As protein: CSARDLDRAETQYF.

The chain recombines TRBV6-1 with TRBJ1-1; perhaps TRBD1 as D (5 bases). This CDR3 spans 16 amino acids. CDR1 and CDR2 (germline): MNHNS, SASEGT. V dropped 6 bases and J dropped 0 bases, with 17 bases sitting between them. The CDR3 region is CASSLDSSLLNTEAFF. The CDR3 coding sequence is TGTGCCAGCAGCCTAGACAGCAGTCTCCTGAACACTGAAGCTTTCTTT.

The chain has TRBV2 and TRBJ2-3, with unresolved D. The V gene's germline CDR1 is SNHLY and CDR2 FYNNEI. This CDR3 comprises 14 residues. Trimming removed 0 bases from V and 4 bases from J, with 8 bases in between. Here the CDR3 reads CASSEAFGPDTQYF. The CDR3 DNA is TGTGCCAGCAGTGAAGCTTTCGGCCCAGATACGCAGTATTTT. The full variable domain, in which reference TRBV2 and TRBJ2-3 provide the parts outside the CDR3, is EPEVTQTPSHQVTQMGQEVILRCVPISNHLYFYWYRQILGQKVEFLVSFYNNEISEKSEIFDDQFSVERPDGSNFTLKIRSTKLEDSAMYFCASSEAFGPDTQYFGPGTRLTVL.

The genes are TRBV19 and TRBJ1-2; D not resolved. From germline, CDR1 is LNHDA and CDR2 SQIVND (reference sequence). The V end was cut by 3 bases, the J end by 10 bases, with 12 bases between. This CDR3 has 12 amino acids. In nucleotides, the CDR3 is TGTGCCAGTAGTATCGACGTCTATAACTACACCTTC. It encodes CASSIDVYNYTF.

The V call is TRBV30, the J call TRBJ2-1; D unresolved. Germline V gene sequence: CDR1 GTSNPN, CDR2 SVGIG (reference sequence). The CDR3 extends over 13 amino acids. Trimming took 0 bases from V and 7 from J, leaving 10 bases between them. Written as DNA, the CDR3 is TGTGCCTGGAGTGTATTAATAGGGAATGAGCAGTTCTTC. Amino acids: CAWSVLIGNEQFF.

The chain joins TRBV5-6 to TRBJ1-5; no reliable D call. V was cut by 0 bases and J by 3 bases, with 13 bases left in between. The germline gives CDR1 SGHDT, CDR2 YYEEEE. CDR3 size: 16 residues. CDR3 in DNA: TGTGCCAGCAGCTTGGGGTCTGGACGGTCCAATCAGCCCCAGCATTTT. Translated: CASSLGSGRSNQPQHF.

This chain joins TRBV7-9 and TRBJ2-1; D perhaps matches TRBD2 (5 bases). CDR3 size: 13 residues. Germline CDR1 is SEHNR and CDR2 is FQNEAQ (reference sequence). Deletions cut 8 bases from V and 7 bases from J, with 15 bases between. DNA of the CDR3: TGTGCCAGCCGAAGCCCTTCGGGAAATGAGCAGTTCTTC. Translating it yields CASRSPSGNEQFF.

The rearrangement uses TRBV6-1 and TRBJ2-7; 9 positions match TRBD1. V shed 11 bases, J shed 2 bases, and the junction held 4 bases outside the gene matches. This CDR3 contains 12 residues. CDR1 and CDR2 from the germline V gene are MNHNS and SASEGT. The CDR3 reads CAGGQGPYEQYF. Here the CDR3 DNA reads TGTGCCGGGGGACAGGGTCCCTACGAGCAGTACTTC.

The genes are TRBV11-2 and TRBJ1-5; no reliable D call. Germline V gives CDR1 SGHAT, CDR2 FQNNGV. The CDR3 sequence is 13 residues long. With 4 bases removed from V and 4 bases from J, the gap between germline ends came to 8 bases. The CDR3: CASSWNGNQPQHF. The CDR3 DNA sequence: TGTGCCAGCAGCTGGAACGGGAATCAGCCCCAGCATTTT. The whole variable domain, remainder taken from reference TRBV11-2 and TRBJ1-5, is EAGVAQSPRYKIIEKRQSVAFWCNPISGHATLYWYQQILGQGPKLLIQFQNNGVVDDSQLPKDRFSAERLKGVDSTLKIQPAKLEDSAVYLCASSWNGNQPQHFGDGTRLSIL.

V gene TRBV7-6 combines with J gene TRBJ2-5; TRBD1 matches 11 bases. The CDR3 spans 15 residues. Trimming took 5 bases from V and 3 from J; bases not matched to a gene: 5. Germline CDR1 SGHVS, CDR2 FNYEAQ. CDR3 bases: TGTGCCAGCAGCGATACGGGACAGGGGGAAGAGACCCAGTACTTC. Protein sequence: CASSDTGQGEETQYF.